These 5 T cell receptor beta chains originate from one sample sequenced in a study of OX40 agonist ivuxolimab in advanced cancers. Libraries were prepared by immunoSEQ multiplex PCR; TCRdb keeps only in-frame clonotypes and omits some of them. The sample shows roughly 7,700 clones, over 60% of them seen only once. Sequencing used CD4+ or CD8+ T cells sorted from blood, obtained in a trial of the OX40 agonist ivuxolimab. These receptors were taken from an adult with an advanced solid tumor such as melanoma, head and neck, liver or kidney cancer.

The chain carries TRBV30 and TRBJ1-3; D gene unclear. CDR1 and CDR2 (germline): GTSNPN, SVGIG (reference sequence). The germline V and J ends were trimmed by 7 bases and 6 bases, with 10 bases remaining between them. The CDR3 consists of 11 residues. CDR3 nucleotides: TGTGCCTCGACCATCCCAAACACCATATATTTT. This codes for CASTIPNTIYF.

The V and J genes are TRBV5-1 and TRBJ1-1; 9 bases match TRBD1. The germline CDR1 and CDR2 sequences are SGHRS and YFSETQ. The junction had 6 bases not matched to a gene; V was cut back by 2 bases and J by 1 base. This CDR3 has 16 residues. For the CDR3, the DNA is TGCGCCAGCAGCTTTCGGACAGGGGAAGGGAACACTGAAGCTTTCTTT. As protein: CASSFRTGEGNTEAFF.

The rearrangement links TRBV2 to TRBJ2-7; D uncertain. V was pared by 4 bases and J by 4 bases, with 8 bases between. This CDR3 contains 12 residues. Germline assignment: CDR1 SNHLY and CDR2 FYNNEI. CDR3 bases: TGTGCCAGCAGTGGGTCCCAATACGAGCAGTACTTC. This encodes CASSGSQYEQYF.

This clone was observed a handful of times. One junction end disagrees with the germline gene, perhaps due to a read error. This rearrangement joins TRBV6-5 to TRBJ1-2; D is unclear. This CDR3 is 11 amino acids long. Germline loops: CDR1 MNHEY, CDR2 SVGAGI. The CDR3 region has the DNA TGTGCCAGCAGTGAGAATGAAGAACCACCCTTC. This codes for CASSENEEPPF.

Worth noting for this clone: This may come from a read error, since a much larger clone is one base off. The gene calls are TRBV7-9 and TRBJ2-7; 9 bases agree with TRBD1. The ends lost 3 bases at V and 7 bases at J; junction bases unmatched: 4. This CDR3 contains 13 residues. Germline assignment: CDR1 SEHNR and CDR2 FQNEAQ (reference sequence). The DNA of the CDR3 is TGTGCCAGCAGCTTGGGACAGGGAGGGGAGCAGTACTTC. It encodes CASSLGQGGEQYF.